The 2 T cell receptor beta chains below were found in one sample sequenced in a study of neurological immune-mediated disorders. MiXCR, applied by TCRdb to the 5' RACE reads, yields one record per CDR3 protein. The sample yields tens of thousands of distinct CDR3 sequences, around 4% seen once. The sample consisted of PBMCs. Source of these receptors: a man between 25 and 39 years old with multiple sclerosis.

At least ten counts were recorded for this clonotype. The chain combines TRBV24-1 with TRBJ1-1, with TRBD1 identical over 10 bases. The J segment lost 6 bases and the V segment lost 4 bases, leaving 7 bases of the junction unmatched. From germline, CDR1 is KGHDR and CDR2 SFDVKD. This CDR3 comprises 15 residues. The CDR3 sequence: CATSEKDRGRAEAFF. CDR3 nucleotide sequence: TGTGCCACCAGTGAAAAGGACAGGGGGAGGGCTGAAGCTTTCTTT.

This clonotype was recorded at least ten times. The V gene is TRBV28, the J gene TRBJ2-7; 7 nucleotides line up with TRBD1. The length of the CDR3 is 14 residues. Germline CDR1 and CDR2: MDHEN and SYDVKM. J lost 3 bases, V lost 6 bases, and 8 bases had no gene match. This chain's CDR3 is CASRPRTGFYEQYF. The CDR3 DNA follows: TGTGCCAGCAGACCAAGGACAGGTTTCTACGAGCAGTACTTC.